This T cell receptor beta chain originates from a study of T cell repertoires in cytomegalovirus infection. Study-wide background: Epitope selection comprised recently identified HLA-C-restricted CMV epitopes and well-studied HLA-B-restricted CMV epitopes. Through public TCR beta signatures, both CMV infection and matching HLA type were indicated. Notes on the study in general: Identification of carriers of CMV plus the relevant HLA was achieved through cumulative public TCR beta family frequency.

A note on this clonotype: As yet, its antigen is unknown.

Germline V gives CDR1 SEHNR, CDR2 FQNEAQ (reference sequence). The ends lost 3 bases at V and 1 base at J; junction bases unmatched: 9. This CDR3 comprises 17 residues. One entry per CDR3 protein results from TCRdb running MiXCR on the reads. The profile shows 550,000 to 850,000 distinct CDR3 sequences, around 30% of them singletons. The receptor was derived from a human donor in good health (CMV status not recorded). Some clones in this sample may be carry-over from other donors' samples. Material: cultured PBMCs, obtained from culture after CMV antigen stimulation. The gene calls are TRBV7-9 and TRBJ2-1; 7 bases map to TRBD2. The CDR3 spells CASSLDRLALSYNEQFF. The CDR3 DNA sequence: TGTGCCAGCAGCTTGGACCGACTAGCCCTATCCTACAATGAGCAGTTCTTC.